Listed here are 11 T cell receptor beta chains from one sample, sequenced in a study of T cells in Graves' hyperthyroidism and ophthalmopathy. It was RNA transcripts that yielded the amplified TCR beta CDR3 regions. Researchers ran a first-round RT-PCR on the TCR CDR3 using the HTBI primer set. In TCRdb, the multiplex PCR reads were re-called with MiXCR into one record per CDR3 protein. The table has about 600,000 distinct CDR3 sequences, over 12% seen once. Input material: blood. All receptors derive from a woman in her late teens or twenties with Graves' ophthalmopathy.

This clonotype was observed at least ten times. The chain employs TRBV2 and TRBJ2-3; D might be TRBD1 (6 bases). The V end lost 6 bases, the J end lost 1 base, and 14 bases lay between the germline ends. This CDR3 contains 15 residues. Germline CDR1 reads SNHLY; CDR2 reads FYNNEI. The CDR3 nucleotides read TGTGCCAGCAGCCTCAGGGGAATCGGCACAGATACGCAGTATTTT. Its translation is CASSLRGIGTDTQYF.

This clonotype was seen repeatedly, ten times or more. The rearrangement uses TRBV12-3 or TRBV12-4 and TRBJ2-3; 7 nucleotides line up with TRBD2. This CDR3 has 17 amino acids. V shed 3 bases, J shed 3 bases, and the junction held 12 bases outside the gene matches. Here the CDR3 DNA reads TGTGCCAGCAGTTTTGCCGGGGGGAGGCTTCGTACAGATACGCAGTATTTT. The encoded protein is CASSFAGGRLRTDTQYF.

The table lists this clonotype with a few counts. J is TRBJ2-3 and V is TRBV6-1; 8 bases map to TRBD2. From germline, CDR1 is MNHNS and CDR2 SASEGT. This CDR3 is 17 amino acids long. Losses at the gene ends were 5 bases for V and 6 bases for J; bases not matched to a gene: 16. CDR3: CASSTGAGVHLGDTQYF. CDR3 nucleotide sequence: TGTGCCAGCAGTACCGGAGCGGGAGTGCACCTTGGGGATACGCAGTATTTT.

This chain links TRBV19 with TRBJ1-5; 8 positions match TRBD1. V trimming: 9 bases; J trimming: 3 bases; junction bases outside the gene matches: 7. Germline V gives CDR1 LNHDA, CDR2 SQIVND (reference sequence). The CDR3 covers 14 residues. CDR3 residues: CASRQGWVNQPQHF. Here the CDR3 DNA reads TGTGCCAGCCGACAGGGGTGGGTCAATCAGCCCCAGCATTTT.

This clonotype appeared many times. This chain connects TRBV20-1 to TRBJ1-5; tentatively, D is TRBD1 (5 bases). Germline V lookup: CDR1 DFQATT, CDR2 SNEGSKA (reference sequence). The CDR3 runs to 17 residues. V was shortened by 4 bases and J by 2 bases, with 21 bases between the two germline ends. The CDR3 region has the DNA TGCAGTGCTACCCTAACCGGGACTAATGGTGGCAATCAGCCCCAGCATTTT. This gives the protein CSATLTGTNGGNQPQHF.

This clonotype was seen at least ten times. The chain is built from TRBV2 and TRBJ1-1; no clear D gene. V was trimmed by 2 bases and J by 11 bases, leaving 12 bases between them. From germline, CDR1 is SNHLY and CDR2 FYNNEI. The CDR3 extends over 12 amino acids. The CDR3 region is CASSEQVELAFF. Here the CDR3 DNA reads TGTGCCAGCAGTGAACAGGTCGAGTTGGCTTTCTTT.

There are many counts of this clonotype. The chain has TRBV2 and TRBJ2-7, with D perhaps TRBD2 (6 bases). Germline CDR1 reads SNHLY; CDR2 reads FYNNEI. The CDR3 loop spans 16 amino acids. The germline V and J ends were trimmed by 6 bases and 3 bases, with 21 bases remaining between them. In nucleotides, the CDR3 is TGTGCCAGCAGGCTTGGGACTCCAACATTTAACTACGAGCAGTACTTC. It is translated as CASRLGTPTFNYEQYF.

This clonotype occurred many times. The chain employs TRBV11-3 and TRBJ2-3; 7 bases agree with TRBD1. This CDR3 region has 15 residues. The ends lost 3 bases at V and 2 bases at J; junction bases unmatched: 5. Germline V gene lookup returns CDR1 SGHNT and CDR2 YENEEA. The CDR3: CASSFIGGITDTQYF. The CDR3 DNA reads TGTGCCAGCAGCTTTATAGGGGGCATCACAGATACGCAGTATTTT.

This clonotype was counted between two and nine times. V and J are TRBV7-9 and TRBJ1-2, with D unclear. The CDR3 is 14 amino acids. The germline V gene has CDR1 SEHNR and CDR2 FQNEAQ (reference sequence). Trimming pared 2 bases from V and 3 bases from J, leaving 10 bases between. In DNA form, the CDR3 reads TGTGCCAGCAGCTTAATGAGCGGCCACTATGGCTACACCTTC. Translated, it gives CASSLMSGHYGYTF.

At least ten counts were recorded for this clonotype. The chain has TRBV28 and TRBJ2-7; possibly TRBD2 for D (6 bases). This CDR3 has 15 residues. Trimming shortened V by 6 bases and J by 5 bases, and 20 bases separated the two germline ends. Germline V gene sequence: CDR1 MDHEN, CDR2 SYDVKM. CDR3 bases: TGTGCCAGCAGAAAACCGGGGGAGGTGACCCACGAGCAGTACTTC. This gives the protein CASRKPGEVTHEQYF.

Many counts were recorded for this clonotype. The chain has TRBV12-3 or TRBV12-4 and TRBJ1-1; unclear D gene. The CDR3 consists of 12 residues. The germline V and J ends were trimmed by 0 bases and 4 bases, with 3 bases remaining between them. The CDR3 sequence is CASSLASTEAFF. As DNA, the CDR3 is TGTGCCAGCAGTTTAGCCTCCACTGAAGCTTTCTTT.